The rows below give T cell receptor beta chains drawn from one sample of a study of OX40 agonist ivuxolimab in advanced cancers. Clones were read by immunoSEQ multiplex PCR, and TCRdb kept only the in-frame ones, dropping some. The sample shows 25,000 to 30,000 clones, 75% to 90% of them seen only once. Material: CD4+ or CD8+ T cells sorted from blood, obtained in a trial of the OX40 agonist ivuxolimab. The receptors shown here come from an adult with an advanced solid tumor such as melanoma, head and neck, liver or kidney cancer. CDR3s include the opening cysteine and the closing phenylalanine or tryptophan. The order of the fields is CDR3 protein, CDR3 DNA, D gene, clone size, V gene, CDR3 length, J gene. The D gene is left open where the match is weak. Clone size is not always given. Where it is, it says once, few, many or a class for expanded clones.

CASSLIGTTAALCNNEQFF | TGTGCCAGCAGCTTAATCGGGACTACTGCGGCATTGTGCAACAATGAGCAGTTCTTC | TRBD2 | NA | TRBV7-8 | 19 | TRBJ2-1
CASQGNSPLHF | TGTGCCAGCCAGGGGAATTCACCCCTCCACTTT | NA | NA | TRBV19 | 11 | TRBJ1-6
CASSATNGEGDEQFF | TGTGCCAGCAGCGCCACGAATGGAGAGGGGGATGAGCAGTTCTTC | NA | NA | TRBV9 | 15 | TRBJ2-1
CASSPGKVYEKLFF | TGTGCCAGCAGCCCCGGCAAGGTTTATGAAAAACTGTTTTTT | NA | NA | TRBV7-9 | 14 | TRBJ1-4
CASSQGARLNTGELFF | TGTGCCAGCAGCCAGGGGGCCAGACTGAACACCGGGGAGCTGTTTTTT | NA | NA | TRBV4-2 | 16 | TRBJ2-2
CAWRKGHGGGGTEAFF | TGTGCCTGGAGGAAGGGGCATGGAGGGGGCGGCACTGAAGCTTTCTTT | TRBD1 | NA | TRBV30 | 16 | TRBJ1-1
CASSFLERGTQYF | TGTGCCAGCAGCTTCTTGGAACGGGGTACGCAGTATTTT | NA | NA | TRBV7-2 | 13 | TRBJ2-3
CASSLGGRYEQYF | TGTGCCAGCAGCTTAGGCGGACGCTACGAGCAGTACTTC | NA | NA | TRBV5-6 | 13 | TRBJ2-7
CASSLGGGFYEQYF | TGTGCCAGCAGCTTAGGGGGAGGGTTCTACGAGCAGTACTTC | TRBD2 | NA | TRBV11-2 | 14 | TRBJ2-7
CASSTSGTGVYDTEAFF | TGTGCCAGCAGCACCTCCGGGACAGGGGTTTATGACACTGAAGCTTTCTTT | TRBD1 | NA | TRBV7-9 | 17 | TRBJ1-1
CASSYVTSVSDTQYF | TGTGCCAGCAGTTACGTAACTAGCGTTTCAGATACGCAGTATTTT | TRBD2 | NA | TRBV28 | 15 | TRBJ2-3
CASRQTGGSYEQYF | TGTGCCAGCCGACAGACAGGGGGCTCCTACGAGCAGTACTTC | TRBD1 | NA | TRBV28 | 14 | TRBJ2-7
CASSPNRGAYEQYF | TGCGCCAGCAGCCCAAACAGGGGGGCCTACGAGCAGTACTTC | TRBD1 | NA | TRBV4-1 | 14 | TRBJ2-7
CASSARLSSYEQYF | TGCGCCAGCAGCGCCCGGCTCAGCTCCTACGAGCAGTACTTC | NA | NA | TRBV4-1 | 14 | TRBJ2-7
CASSYGQYTEAFF | TGTGCCAGCAGCTACGGACAGTACACTGAAGCTTTCTTT | NA | NA | TRBV7-6 | 13 | TRBJ1-1
CASSRKADTSYNEQFF | TGCGCCAGCAGCCGAAAAGCGGACACCTCCTACAATGAGCAGTTCTTC | NA | NA | TRBV4-1 | 16 | TRBJ2-1
CASWDPGWWRRDTQYF | TGCGCCAGCTGGGACCCTGGGTGGTGGAGGAGGGATACGCAGTATTTT | NA | NA | TRBV10-2 | 16 | TRBJ2-3
CASSQGNLAGMSDTQYF | TGTGCCAGCAGTCAAGGAAATCTAGCGGGGATGTCGGATACGCAGTATTTT | TRBD2 | NA | TRBV2 | 17 | TRBJ2-3
CASSLGQGERPQHF | TGTGCCAGCAGTTTGGGACAGGGGGAACGGCCCCAGCATTTT | TRBD1 | once | TRBV27 | 14 | TRBJ1-5
CASSLGLTYEQFF | TGCGCCAGCAGCTTGGGTCTCACCTATGAGCAGTTCTTC | NA | NA | TRBV5-1 | 13 | TRBJ2-1
CASSLVARSSYEQYF | TGTGCCAGCAGCTTGGTAGCGCGGAGCTCCTACGAGCAGTACTTC | NA | NA | TRBV5-5 | 15 | TRBJ2-7
CASSLRVTDTQYF | TGTGCCAGCAGCCTTAGGGTCACAGATACGCAGTATTTT | NA | NA | TRBV14 | 13 | TRBJ2-3
CASSPTGQGSQPQHF | TGCGCCAGCAGCCCCACCGGACAGGGGAGTCAGCCCCAGCATTTT | TRBD1 | NA | TRBV4-1 | 15 | TRBJ1-5
CASRPGPLFSGNTIYF | TGTGCCAGCAGGCCGGGTCCGCTATTTTCTGGAAACACCATATATTTT | NA | NA | TRBV28 | 16 | TRBJ1-3
CASSRPGQGIAEAFF | TGTGCCAGCTCACGCCCGGGACAGGGGATCGCTGAAGCTTTCTTT | TRBD1 | NA | TRBV18 | 15 | TRBJ1-1
CASSPPGQGSNTEAFF | TGTGCCAGCAGCCCGCCGGGACAGGGATCGAACACTGAAGCTTTCTTT | TRBD1 | NA | TRBV9 | 16 | TRBJ1-1
CAWNLGRGMLTEAFF | TGTGCCTGGAATTTGGGCAGGGGAATGTTGACTGAAGCTTTCTTT | NA | NA | TRBV30 | 15 | TRBJ1-1
CASSEGGLNTEAFF | TGTGCCAGCAGTGAAGGGGGGTTGAACACTGAAGCTTTCTTT | NA | NA | TRBV2 | 14 | TRBJ1-1